This TCR beta chain was captured by sequencing in a study of blood T cell repertoires in COVID-19. On the study more broadly: Acute-phase and convalescent COVID-19 samples originated in the United States, Italy and Spain.

The authors' processing: Reference gene primer amplification in the assay estimated nucleated cell counts. Clones were read by immunoSEQ multiplex PCR, and TCRdb kept only the in-frame ones, dropping some. The D gene and trimming were derived from the DNA, and the V and J assignments and clone size from that table. The sample lists around 300,000 clones; more than 80% were seen once. Study members were between roughly 18 and 90 years old and lived in 20 to 30 US regions. All recovered Cohort 3 donors got two negative PCRs, got clearance, or saw symptom resolution. Sequencing used PBMCs or T cells enriched from blood (not recorded which). The source is a woman between 18 and 29 years old who had recovered from COVID-19.

CDR3 protein: CATSRGQGFQPQHF. The CDR3 bases are TGTGCCACCAGCAGAGGACAGGGGTTTCAGCCCCAGCATTTT. The chain employs TRBV15 and TRBJ1-5; 8 bases match TRBD1. CDR1 and CDR2 from the germline V gene are LNHNV and YYDKDF (reference sequence). The CDR3 has 14 residues. The V gene end was trimmed by 1 base and the J gene end by 6 bases; junction bases not matched to a gene: 2.